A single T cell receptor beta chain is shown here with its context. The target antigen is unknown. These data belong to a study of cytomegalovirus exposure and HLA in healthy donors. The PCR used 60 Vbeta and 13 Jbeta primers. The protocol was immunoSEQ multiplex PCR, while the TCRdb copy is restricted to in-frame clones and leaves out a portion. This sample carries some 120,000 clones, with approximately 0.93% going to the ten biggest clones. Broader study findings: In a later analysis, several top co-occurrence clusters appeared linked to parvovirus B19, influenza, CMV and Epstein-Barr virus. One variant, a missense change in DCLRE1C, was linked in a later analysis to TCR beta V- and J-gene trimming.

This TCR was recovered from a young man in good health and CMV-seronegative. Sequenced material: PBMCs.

CDR3 region: CASSLSRAGDTEAFF. CDR3 bases: TGTGCCAGCAGTTTAAGCAGGGCAGGGGACACTGAAGCTTTCTTT. The rearrangement uses TRBV28 and TRBJ1-1; a possible D gene is TRBD1 (6 bases). V lost 2 bases to trimming and J lost 3 bases, with 13 bases between them. Per the germline V gene, CDR1 is MDHEN and CDR2 is SYDVKM. The CDR3 runs to 15 residues.